The rows below give T cell receptor beta chains drawn from one sample of a study of T cells in Graves' hyperthyroidism and ophthalmopathy. One entry per CDR3 protein results from TCRdb running MiXCR on the multiplex PCR reads. The sample records about 540,000 distinct CDR3 sequences, about 43% being singletons. Sequenced input: peripheral blood or thyroid tissue (not recorded which). Every receptor here comes from a woman between 18 and 29 years old with Graves' hyperthyroidism. The conserved cysteine and the conserved F or W are not part of the CDR3 here. A row's size may be missing; if present it is once, few, many or a size class.

ASSLAVVNIQY	11	TRBV7-3	few
ASSATDNNQPQH	12	TRBV25-1	-
ATSDSTVRNYGYT	13	TRBV24-1	many
ASSPRGLYNSPLH	13	TRBV19	few
ATSDDVAGTDTQY	13	TRBV24-1	-
AIRQDSNQPQH	11	TRBV10-3	many
SARDGGRRETQY	12	TRBV20-1	-
ASISTGNTEAF	11	TRBV2	-
ASSQGSSSAGELF	13	TRBV4-2	-
ASSLTGVLDEQY	12	TRBV7-2	-
ATSSARANYGYT	12	TRBV15	-
ASSLRQDTLH	10	TRBV25-1	-
SARRTGGAETQY	12	TRBV20-1	once
ASSLQYQETQY	11	TRBV7-9	-
ASSSFGELF	9	TRBV7-3	-
ASSESAGLSYEQY	13	TRBV24-1	-
ASSQDRESPQH	11	TRBV2	many
ASSLAGPATGELF	13	TRBV13	-
AISSAGASNQPQH	13	TRBV10-3	-
ASSPPGQGDTEAF	13	TRBV6-1	-
ASSLKGLEQY	10	TRBV7-6	-
ASSVGLATQETQY	13	TRBV9	few
ASSLDLAGAGEQY	13	TRBV11-2	-
ASSTDRNQPQH	11	TRBV7-3	many
ASTPGVNSGNTIY	13	TRBV2	few
ASSASSGRAFGELF	14	TRBV9	few
ASSASVDGYGYT	12	TRBV25-1	-
ATRDGTNYGYT	11	TRBV24-1	many
ASSLDRQSTGELF	13	TRBV5-1	-
ASSSFQETQY	10	TRBV7-8	-
ATSAGAGGQPQH	12	TRBV24-1	many
ACHRDTSYEQY	11	TRBV6-1	-
ASSFNEGAKTQY	12	TRBV7-2	-
SVEVGRRVGELF	12	TRBV29-1	-
AISRPGANYGYT	12	TRBV19	few
AISLRDTRNTIY	12	TRBV10-3	-
SVALMGGNQPQH	12	TRBV29-1	-
AISRGISGNTIY	12	TRBV10-3	-
ASSLEVFTEAF	11	TRBV7-9	-
ASSLLRSNYGYT	12	TRBV13	-
ASSLGRRRSYNSPLH	15	TRBV5-4	-
ASSLGGRSSETQY	13	TRBV7-2	few
ATSDLFGTGMSPLH	14	TRBV24-1	many
ASSLVLNSVGRY	12	TRBV5-1	-
SASSGRALGELF	12	TRBV20-1	-
ASSQRSLQETQY	12	TRBV4-2	-
ASSYSLGHFYGYT	13	TRBV2	few
ASSITGTGQSPQH	13	TRBV19	-
ASSQDARLNSPLH	13	TRBV14	-
AIAVAGDQETQY	12	TRBV10-3	many
ASSSRDRATTGELF	14	TRBV7-9	-
ASSFSGGNYEQY	12	TRBV5-1	-
SVEVATSGLYEQY	13	TRBV29-1	-
ASSRRQDQPQH	11	TRBV7-6	once
ASSQDGSGQNEKLF	14	TRBV7-9	once
ASSEARDRGGTEAF	14	TRBV2	few
ASGEDNYGYT	10	TRBV2	-